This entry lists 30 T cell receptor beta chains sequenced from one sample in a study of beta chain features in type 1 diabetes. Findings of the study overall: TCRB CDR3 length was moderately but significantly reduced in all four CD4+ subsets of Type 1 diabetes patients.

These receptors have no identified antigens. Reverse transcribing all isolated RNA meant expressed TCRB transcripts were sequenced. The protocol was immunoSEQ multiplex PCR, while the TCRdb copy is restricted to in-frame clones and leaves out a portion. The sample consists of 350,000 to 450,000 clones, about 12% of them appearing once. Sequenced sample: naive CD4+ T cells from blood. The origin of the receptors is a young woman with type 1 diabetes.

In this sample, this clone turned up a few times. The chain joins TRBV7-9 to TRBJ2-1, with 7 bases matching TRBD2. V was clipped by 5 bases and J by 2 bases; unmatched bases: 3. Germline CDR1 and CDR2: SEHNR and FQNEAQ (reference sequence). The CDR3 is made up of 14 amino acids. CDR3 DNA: TGTGCCAGCAGCGCTAGCGGAACCTACAATGAGCAGTTCTTC. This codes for CASSASGTYNEQFF.

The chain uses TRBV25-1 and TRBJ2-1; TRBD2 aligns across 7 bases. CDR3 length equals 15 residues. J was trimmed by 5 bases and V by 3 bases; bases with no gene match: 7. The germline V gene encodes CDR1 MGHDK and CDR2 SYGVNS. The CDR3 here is CASSDSAGPHNEQFF. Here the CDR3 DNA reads TGTGCCAGCAGTGATTCAGCGGGGCCCCACAATGAGCAGTTCTTC.

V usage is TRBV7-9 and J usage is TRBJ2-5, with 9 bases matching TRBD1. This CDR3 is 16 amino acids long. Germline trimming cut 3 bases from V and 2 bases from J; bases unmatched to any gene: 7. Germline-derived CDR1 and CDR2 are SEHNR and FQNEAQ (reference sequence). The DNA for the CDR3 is TGTGCCAGCAGCTTGTTAAACAGGGGGCGACAAGAGACCCAGTACTTC. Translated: CASSLLNRGRQETQYF.

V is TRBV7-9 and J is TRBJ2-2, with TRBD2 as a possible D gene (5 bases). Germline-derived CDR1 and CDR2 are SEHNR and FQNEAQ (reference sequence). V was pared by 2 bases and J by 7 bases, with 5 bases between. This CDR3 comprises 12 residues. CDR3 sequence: CASSLRGGELFF. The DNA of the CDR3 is TGTGCCAGCAGCTTACGGGGCGGGGAGCTGTTTTTT.

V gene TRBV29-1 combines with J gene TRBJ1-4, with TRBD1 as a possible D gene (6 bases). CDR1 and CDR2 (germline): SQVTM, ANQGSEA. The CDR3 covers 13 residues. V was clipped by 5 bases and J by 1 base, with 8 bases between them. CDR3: CSVLDRTNEKLFF. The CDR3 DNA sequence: TGCAGCGTTCTGGACAGAACTAATGAAAAACTGTTTTTT.

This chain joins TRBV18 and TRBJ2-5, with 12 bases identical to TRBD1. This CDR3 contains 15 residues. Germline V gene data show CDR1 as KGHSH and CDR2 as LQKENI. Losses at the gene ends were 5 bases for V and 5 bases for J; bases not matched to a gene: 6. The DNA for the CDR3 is TGTGCCAGCTCAGCGGGGACAGGGGGCCGGGAGACCCAGTACTTC. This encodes CASSAGTGGRETQYF.

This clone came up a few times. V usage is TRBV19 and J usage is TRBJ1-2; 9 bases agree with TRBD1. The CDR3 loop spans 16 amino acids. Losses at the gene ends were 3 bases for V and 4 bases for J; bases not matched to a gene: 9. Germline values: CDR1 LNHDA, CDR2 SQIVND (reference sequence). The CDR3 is CASSILPGTGFYGYTF. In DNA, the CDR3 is TGTGCCAGTAGTATCCTCCCCGGGACAGGGTTCTATGGCTACACCTTC.

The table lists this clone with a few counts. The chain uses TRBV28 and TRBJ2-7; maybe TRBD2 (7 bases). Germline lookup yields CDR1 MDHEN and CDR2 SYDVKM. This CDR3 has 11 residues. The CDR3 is CSTKGGDEQYF. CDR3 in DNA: TGTTCTACCAAAGGGGGGGACGAGCAGTACTTC. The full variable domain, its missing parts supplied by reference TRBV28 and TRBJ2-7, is DVKVTQSSRYLVKRTGEKVFLECVQDMDHENMFWYRQDPGLGLRLIYFSYDVKMKEKGDIPEGYSVSREKKERFSLILESASTNQTSMYLCSTKGGDEQYFGPGTRLTVT.

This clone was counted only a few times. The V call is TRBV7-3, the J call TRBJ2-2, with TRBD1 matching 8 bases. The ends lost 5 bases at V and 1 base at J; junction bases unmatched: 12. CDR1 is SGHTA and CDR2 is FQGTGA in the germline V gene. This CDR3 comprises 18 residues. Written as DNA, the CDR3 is TGTGCCAGCAGCACCCAACCCTTAGACAGGGGGAACACCGGGGAGCTGTTTTTT. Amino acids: CASSTQPLDRGNTGELFF.

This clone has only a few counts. CDR3 nucleotide sequence: TGTGCCAGCAGTTACGTCGCAGGGGACAATTCACCCCTCCACTTT. Its protein product is CASSYVAGDNSPLHF. The chain combines TRBV6-5 with TRBJ1-6, with D possibly being TRBD1 (6 bases). CDR1 is MNHEY and CDR2 is SVGAGI in the germline V gene. Trimming pared 2 bases from V and 7 bases from J, leaving 12 bases between. The CDR3 is 15 amino acids.

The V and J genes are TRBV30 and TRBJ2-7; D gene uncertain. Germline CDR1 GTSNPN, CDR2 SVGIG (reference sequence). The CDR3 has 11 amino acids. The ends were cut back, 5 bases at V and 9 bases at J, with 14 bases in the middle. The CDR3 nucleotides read TGTGCCTGGGATGGGCACACGGCGCAGTACTTC. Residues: CAWDGHTAQYF.

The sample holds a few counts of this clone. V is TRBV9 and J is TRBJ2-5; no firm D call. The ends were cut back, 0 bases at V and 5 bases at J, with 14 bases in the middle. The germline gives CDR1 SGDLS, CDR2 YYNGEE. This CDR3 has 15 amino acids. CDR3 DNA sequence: TGTGCCAGCAGCGTAGAAGACTTACCGAACGAGACCCAGTACTTC. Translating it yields CASSVEDLPNETQYF.

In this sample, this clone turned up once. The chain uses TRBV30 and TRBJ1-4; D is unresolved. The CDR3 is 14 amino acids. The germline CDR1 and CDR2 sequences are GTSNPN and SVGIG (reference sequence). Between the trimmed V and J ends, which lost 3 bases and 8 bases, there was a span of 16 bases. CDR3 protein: CAWRSEVRSEKLFF. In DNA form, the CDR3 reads TGTGCCTGGAGGAGTGAGGTTCGATCGGAAAAACTGTTTTTT.

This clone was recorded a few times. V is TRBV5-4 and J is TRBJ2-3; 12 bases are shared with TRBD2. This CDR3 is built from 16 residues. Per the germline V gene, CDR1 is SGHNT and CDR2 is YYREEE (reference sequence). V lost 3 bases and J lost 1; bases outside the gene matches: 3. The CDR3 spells CASSSRLAGGTDTQYF. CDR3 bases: TGTGCCAGCAGCTCCAGACTAGCGGGGGGCACAGATACGCAGTATTTT.

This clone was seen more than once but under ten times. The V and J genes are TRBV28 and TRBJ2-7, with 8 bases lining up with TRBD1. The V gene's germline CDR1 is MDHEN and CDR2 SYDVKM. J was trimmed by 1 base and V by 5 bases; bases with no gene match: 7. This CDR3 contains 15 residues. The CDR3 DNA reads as TGTGCCAGCAGTGGCGCAGGGGGCGGGTCCTACGAGCAGTACTTC. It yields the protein CASSGAGGGSYEQYF.

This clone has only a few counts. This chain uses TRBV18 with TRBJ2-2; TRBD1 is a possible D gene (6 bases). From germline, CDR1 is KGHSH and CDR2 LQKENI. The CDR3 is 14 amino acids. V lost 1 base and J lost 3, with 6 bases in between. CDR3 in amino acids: CASSPRTDTGELFF. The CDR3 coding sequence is TGTGCCAGCTCACCACGGACAGACACCGGGGAGCTGTTTTTT.

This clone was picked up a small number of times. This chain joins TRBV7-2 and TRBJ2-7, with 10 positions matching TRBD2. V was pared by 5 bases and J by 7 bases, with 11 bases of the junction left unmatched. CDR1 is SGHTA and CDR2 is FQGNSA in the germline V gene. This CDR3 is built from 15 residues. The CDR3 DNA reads TGTGCCAGCAGCGCGCACGGACTAGCGGTTGTAGAGCAGTACTTC. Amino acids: CASSAHGLAVVEQYF.

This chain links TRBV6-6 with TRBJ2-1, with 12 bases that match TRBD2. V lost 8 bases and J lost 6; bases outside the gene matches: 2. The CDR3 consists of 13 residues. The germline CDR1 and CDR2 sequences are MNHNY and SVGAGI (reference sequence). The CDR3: CASELAGGNEQFF. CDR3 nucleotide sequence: TGTGCCAGCGAACTAGCGGGGGGCAATGAGCAGTTCTTC.

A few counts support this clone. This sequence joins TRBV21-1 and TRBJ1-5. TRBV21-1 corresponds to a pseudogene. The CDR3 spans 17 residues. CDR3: CASSKVPVMVPDQPQHF. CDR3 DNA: TGTGCCAGCAGCAAAGTCCCCGTTATGGTCCCGGATCAGCCCCAGCATTTT.

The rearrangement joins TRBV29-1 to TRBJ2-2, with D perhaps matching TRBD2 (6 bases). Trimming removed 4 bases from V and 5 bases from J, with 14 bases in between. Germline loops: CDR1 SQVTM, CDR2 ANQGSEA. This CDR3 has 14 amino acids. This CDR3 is CSVGQASVTGELFF. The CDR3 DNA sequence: TGCAGCGTTGGCCAGGCTAGCGTAACCGGGGAGCTGTTTTTT.

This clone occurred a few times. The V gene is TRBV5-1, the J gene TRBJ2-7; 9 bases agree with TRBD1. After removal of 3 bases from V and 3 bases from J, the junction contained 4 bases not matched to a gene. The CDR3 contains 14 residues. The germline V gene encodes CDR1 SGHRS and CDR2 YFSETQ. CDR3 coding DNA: TGCGCCAGCAGCTCGGGACAGGGAGGCTACGAGCAGTACTTC. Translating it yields CASSSGQGGYEQYF.

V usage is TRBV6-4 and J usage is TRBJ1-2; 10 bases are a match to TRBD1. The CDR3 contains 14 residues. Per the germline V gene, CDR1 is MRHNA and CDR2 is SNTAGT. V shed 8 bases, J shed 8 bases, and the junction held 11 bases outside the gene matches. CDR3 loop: CASGPGTGVEGYTF. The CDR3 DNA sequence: TGTGCCAGCGGGCCCGGGACAGGGGTAGAGGGCTACACCTTC.

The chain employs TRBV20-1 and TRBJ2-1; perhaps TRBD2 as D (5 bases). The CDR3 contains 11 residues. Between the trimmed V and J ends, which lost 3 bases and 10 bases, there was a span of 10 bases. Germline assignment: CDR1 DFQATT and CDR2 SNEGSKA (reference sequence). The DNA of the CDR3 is TGCAGTGCTAGCGGGAAACCGGAGCAGTTCTTC. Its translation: CSASGKPEQFF.

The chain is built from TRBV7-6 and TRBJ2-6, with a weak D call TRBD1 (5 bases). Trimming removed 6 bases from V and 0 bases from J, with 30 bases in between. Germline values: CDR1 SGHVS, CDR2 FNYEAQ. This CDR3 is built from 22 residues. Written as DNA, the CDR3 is TGTGCCAGCAGACCCTTTCCGCAGCTACAGGATTCCGATAGCTCTGGGGCCAACGTCCTGACTTTC. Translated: CASRPFPQLQDSDSSGANVLTF.

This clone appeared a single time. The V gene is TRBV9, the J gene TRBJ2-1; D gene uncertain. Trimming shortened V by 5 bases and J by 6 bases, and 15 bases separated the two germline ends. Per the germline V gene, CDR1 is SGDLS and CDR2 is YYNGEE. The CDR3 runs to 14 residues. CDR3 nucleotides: TGTGCCAGCAGTCCCCCCCGGGTACTCAATGAGCAGTTCTTC. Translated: CASSPPRVLNEQFF.

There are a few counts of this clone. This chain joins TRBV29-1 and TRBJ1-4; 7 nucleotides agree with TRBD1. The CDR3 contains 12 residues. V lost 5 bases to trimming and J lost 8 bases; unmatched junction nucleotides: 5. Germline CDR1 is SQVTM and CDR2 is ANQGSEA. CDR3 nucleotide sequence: TGCAGCGTTTCCGCAGGGGGGGAAAAACTGTTTTTT. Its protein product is CSVSAGGEKLFF.

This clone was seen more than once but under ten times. CDR3 loop: CASSRPDRDEDTQYF. The CDR3 region has the DNA TGCGCCAGCAGCCGACCAGACAGGGACGAAGATACGCAGTATTTT. The chain has TRBV4-1 and TRBJ2-3; 7 bases map to TRBD1. Germline lookup yields CDR1 MGHRA and CDR2 YSYEKL. V dropped 4 bases and J dropped 5; count of bases not matched to a gene: 9. CDR3 length: 15 amino acids.

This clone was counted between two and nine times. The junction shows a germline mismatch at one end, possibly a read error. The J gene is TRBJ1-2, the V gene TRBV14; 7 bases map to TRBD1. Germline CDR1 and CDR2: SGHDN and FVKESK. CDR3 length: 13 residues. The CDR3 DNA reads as TGTGCCAGCAGCCAAGCGGGAGGGGGCAGCCTCCCCTTC. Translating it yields CASSQAGGGSLPF.

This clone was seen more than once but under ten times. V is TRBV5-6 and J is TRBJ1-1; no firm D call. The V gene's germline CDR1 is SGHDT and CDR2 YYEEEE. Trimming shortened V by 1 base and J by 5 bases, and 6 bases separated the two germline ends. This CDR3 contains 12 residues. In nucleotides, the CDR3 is TGTGCCAGCAGCTTGTCCTTTACTGAAGCTTTCTTT. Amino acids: CASSLSFTEAFF.

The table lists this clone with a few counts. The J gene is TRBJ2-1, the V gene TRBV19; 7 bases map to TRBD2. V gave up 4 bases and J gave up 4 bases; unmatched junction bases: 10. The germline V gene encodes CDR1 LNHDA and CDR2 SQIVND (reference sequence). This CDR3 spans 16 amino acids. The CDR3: CASSTDLSGWYNEQFF. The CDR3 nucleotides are TGTGCCAGTAGTACCGACCTTAGCGGGTGGTACAATGAGCAGTTCTTC.